This TCR beta chain was recorded in a study of blood T cell repertoires in COVID-19. Overall study context: Researchers got acute and convalescent COVID-19 samples from the United States, Italy and Spain. PBMCs, B-cell-depleted T cells, or T cells were the source of the cDNA or gDNA that made up the material.

The method was immunoSEQ multiplex PCR; TCRdb's version includes in-frame clones alone and lacks a portion of them. Among about 190,000 clones listed, 88% were seen once. CDR3 length: 14 residues. Trimming took 6 bases from V and 4 from J, leaving 12 bases between them. Germline V gene lookup returns CDR1 SNHLY and CDR2 FYNNEI. V usage is TRBV2 and J usage is TRBJ2-2; D is ambiguous. This sequence was found in a man aged 30 to 39 with acute or convalescent COVID-19. Sample: peripheral blood. The CDR3 coding sequence is TGTGCCAGCAGGGCACAGCCCGGCACCGGGGAGCTGTTTTTT. Amino acids: CASRAQPGTGELFF.